The source of this T cell receptor beta chain is a study of beta chain features in type 1 diabetes. Findings and caveats of the study: Shortening that was moderate but significant affected the TCRB CDR3s of Type 1 diabetes patients in all four CD4+ subsets.

Expressed TCRB transcripts were sequenced because the isolated RNA had all been reverse transcribed beforehand. Sequencing was performed with immunoSEQ multiplex PCR; in TCRdb, only in-frame clones are kept and a portion is missing. The data hold around 180,000 clones, with about 7.9% observed a single time. Germline V gives CDR1 MNHEY, CDR2 SMNVEV (reference sequence). Losses at the gene ends were 3 bases for V and 6 bases for J; bases not matched to a gene: 6. This CDR3 region has 16 residues. A note on this clone: As yet, its antigen is unknown.

The rearrangement links TRBV27 to TRBJ2-3; 13 nucleotides match TRBD2. The specimen sequenced was central memory CD4+ T cells from blood. The receptor was derived from a man between 18 and 29 years old with type 1 diabetes. CDR3 DNA sequence: TGTGCCAGCAGTTTTTCAGGGACTAGCGGGATGGATACGCAGTATTTT. Its protein product is CASSFSGTSGMDTQYF.